The rows below give T cell receptor beta chains drawn from one sample of a study of shared clonotypes between healthy human individuals. TCRdb's copy holds only in-frame clones and misses some; the assay was immunoSEQ multiplex PCR. The table lists around 990,000 clones, around 77% of them singletons. The sequenced sample consisted of memory CD4+ T cells from PBMCs. The origin of the receptors is a man younger than 35 in good health. Some clones in this sample may be carry-over from other donors' samples. Both conserved end residues are trimmed from each CDR3.

v_call,cdr3_aa
TRBV7-2,ASSFGPGGEETQY
TRBV2,ASSYGTGYEKLF
TRBV25-1,ASNRGGNTQY
TRBV27,ASSYSTGAGANVLT
TRBV18,ASSPIHADGYT
TRBV9,ASSPRTGTDTQY
TRBV5-1,ASSLRQGGETQY
TRBV21-1,ASARGQSNTGELF
TRBV5-1,ASSLAGQGSGETQY
TRBV6-1,ASSSSGRASEQF
TRBV30,AWSVLGSGNTIY
TRBV9,ASSVRDMSGRRGDTQY
TRBV5-6,ASSSSYRAETQY
TRBV4-1,ASSQDRTGGPDTQY
TRBV4-3,ASSQDPSSSREQY
TRBV5-1,ASSLIGTAQETQY
TRBV11-3,ASSSDPPLAGGKQF